This TCR beta chain was captured by sequencing in a study of technical replicates of blood from a handful of donors. Trimming cost V 5 bases and J 9 bases; bases outside gene matches: 11. CDR1 and CDR2 from the germline V gene are PRHDT and FYEKMQ (reference sequence). The CDR3 is 15 residues long. This clone was observed at least ten times. Some clones are missing from TCRdb's copy, which holds only in-frame ones; the method was immunoSEQ multiplex PCR. This table has 50,000 to 70,000 clones, 86% appearing once. The chain carries TRBV13 and TRBJ2-1, with 9 bases identical to TRBD1. Specimen: PBMCs. This clonotype originated in a human donor in good health. Some clones in this sample may be carry-over from other donors' samples. The chain's CDR3 is CASSIEGQGTSEQFF. The DNA of the CDR3 is TGTGCCAGCAGCATTGAGGGACAGGGCACAAGTGAGCAGTTCTTC.